This TCR beta chain was documented in a study of T cells in Graves' hyperthyroidism and ophthalmopathy. Study-level results: Most thyroid clonotypes with frequency above 0.001 were detected in blood.

This clonotype is judged medium-sized. The antigen is not known. Germline-derived CDR1 and CDR2 are DFQATT and SNEGSKA (reference sequence). Between the trimmed V and J ends, which lost 3 bases and 6 bases, there was a span of 12 bases. The CDR3 is 12 amino acids. Researchers amplified the TCR beta CDR3 regions from RNA transcripts. HTBI primers drove first-round RT-PCR of the TCR CDR3. TCRdb used MiXCR to reprocess the multiplex PCR reads, holding one entry per CDR3 protein. In the table there are 20,000 or so distinct CDR3 sequences, approximately 49% of which are singletons. The source of this sequence is a woman in her forties with Graves' hyperthyroidism that later progressed to Graves' ophthalmopathy. The specimen sequenced was blood. The J gene is TRBJ2-7, the V gene TRBV20-1; weak D call: TRBD2 (5 bases). The CDR3 DNA is TGCAGTGCTAGTGACGGGAACCCCGAGCAGTACTTC. It encodes CSASDGNPEQYF.